This TCR beta chain derives from a study of CD8+CD57+ T cells in acquired aplastic anemia. Study context: Yields of DNA that came from sorted CD4+ and CD8+ cells averaged about 2.9 ug. General observations from the study: About 29 shared CD8+ CDR3s appeared highly expressed within patients' immunodominant clones. No significant patient-versus-control difference appeared in CD8+ Simpson's diversity.

V was pared by 5 bases and J by 6 bases, with 17 bases between. Looked up from germline, CDR1 is MNHNY and CDR2 is SVGAGI (reference sequence). This CDR3 region has 14 residues. The table lists this clonotype with many counts. The antigen is unknown. TCR beta VDJ and CDR3 profiles were obtained from a genomic DNA template. TCRdb reprocessed the reads via MiXCR and lists one record per CDR3 protein. The sample has roughly 240,000 distinct CDR3 sequences, around half seen once. Patients chosen for sequencing had CD8+CD57+ cells that had expanded, as shown by flow cytometry. Each patient carried a diagnosis of severe acquired aplastic anemia.

V is TRBV6-6 and J is TRBJ2-7, with D unclear. The sequenced sample consisted of sorted CD4+, CD8+, or CD8+CD57+ T cells (not recorded which) from PBMCs. The TCR sequence derives from a human donor with aplastic anemia. The CDR3 here is CASSPALTPFEQYF. CDR3 nucleotide sequence: TGTGCCAGCAGTCCCGCTCTTACTCCCTTCGAGCAGTACTTC.